The text below deals with one TCR beta chain. The target antigen is unknown. This sample was taken from a study of vaccination and CD4 T cells after COVID-19. About the study: In culture, cells were exposed to overlapping spike peptides from SARS-CoV-2, HCoV-NL63, HCoV-OC43 and HCoV-229E.

General study points: It was observed that, in convalescent patients, a median 86.3% of reactive clones arose only post-vaccination.

Noted treatment: roughly nine-day PBMC culture with coronavirus spike peptide pools or control peptides (ViraFEST assay). Expanded clonotypes were found by TCR sequencing after peptide-pool stimulation (ViraFEST). V was cut by 2 bases and J by 7 bases, with 15 bases left in between. Germline-derived CDR1 and CDR2 are MNHEY and SVGAGI. The CDR3 is made up of 14 amino acids. Sequencing of cultured CD4+ T cell DNA used the Oncomine TCR Beta short-read assay. TCRdb reprocessed the PCR reads via MiXCR and lists one record per CDR3 protein. The profile shows approximately 17,000 distinct CDR3 sequences, around 50% of them singletons.

The sequencing sample was made of CD4+ T cells from blood, cultured in vitro. The chain has TRBV6-5 and TRBJ2-7; D remains unclear. The sequence came from a human donor who had recovered from COVID-19. CDR3 protein: CASSYALLRAEQYF. In DNA form, the CDR3 reads TGTGCCAGCAGTTACGCGCTCCTACGAGCAGAGCAGTACTTC.